The 5 T cell receptor beta chains presented below share a single source sample, sequenced in a study of blood T cell repertoires in COVID-19. Measured with immunoSEQ multiplex PCR; TCRdb has only the in-frame clones, and not every one. Of roughly 250,000 clones listed, roughly 84% were seen once; the top ten hold about 1.6%. Sequences were obtained from peripheral blood. Receptors originate from a middle-aged woman who had recovered from COVID-19.

This sequence joins TRBV27 and TRBJ1-4; D gene ambiguous. Trimming removed 6 bases at V and 8 bases at J, with 13 bases between. Per germline, CDR1 MNHEY and CDR2 SMNVEV (reference sequence). The CDR3 is 13 residues long. CDR3 nucleotide sequence: TGTGCCAGCAGCAGTCTTACGGGGGAAAAACTGTTTTTT. The encoded protein is CASSSLTGEKLFF. Full variable domain (rest looked up from reference TRBV27 and TRBJ1-4): EAQVTQNPRYLITVTGKKLTVTCSQNMNHEYMSWYRQDPGLGLRQIYYSMNVEVTDKGDVPEGYKVSRKEKRNFPLILESPSPNQTSLYFCASSSLTGEKLFFGSGTQLSVL.

The V call is TRBV15, the J call TRBJ1-5; perhaps TRBD1 as D (6 bases). V shed 2 bases and J shed 5 bases, with 10 bases lying between them. CDR1 LNHNV and CDR2 YYDKDF come from the germline V gene (reference sequence). CDR3 size: 14 residues. The CDR3 bases are TGTGCCACCAGCAGACAGGGGCGGGATCAGCCCCAGCATTTT. This gives the protein CATSRQGRDQPQHF.

The chain combines TRBV6-6 with TRBJ1-3, with 8 bases aligning to TRBD1. CDR3 length equals 14 residues. The V gene's germline CDR1 is MNHNY and CDR2 SVGAGI (reference sequence). J was trimmed by 4 bases and V by 5 bases; bases with no gene match: 4. This chain's CDR3 is CASSLQGAGNTIYF. The CDR3 DNA follows: TGTGCCAGCAGTCTCCAGGGGGCAGGAAACACCATATATTTT.

The chain couples TRBV6-1 to TRBJ2-3, with 10 bases identical to TRBD2. The CDR3 contains 17 residues. Germline CDR1 is MNHNS and CDR2 is SASEGT. The V segment lost 0 bases and the J segment 4 bases; nucleotides outside the gene matches: 7. DNA for the CDR3: TGTGCCAGCAGTGAAGCGCCTACTAGCGGGAACGCAGATACGCAGTATTTT. Residues: CASSEAPTSGNADTQYF.

The chain couples TRBV19 to TRBJ1-2; possibly TRBD1 for D (5 bases). V was clipped by 3 bases and J by 5 bases, with 13 bases between them. This CDR3 comprises 14 residues. From germline, CDR1 is LNHDA and CDR2 SQIVND (reference sequence). DNA for the CDR3: TGTGCCAGTAGTATTTTCGACAGTGGATATGGCTACACCTTC. It is translated as CASSIFDSGYGYTF.